The next 4 T cell receptor beta chains were all read from a single sample in a study of OX40 agonist ivuxolimab in advanced cancers. Sequencing used immunoSEQ multiplex PCR; TCRdb keeps in-frame clones, though not all of them. The profile shows roughly 11,000 clones, about 75% of them singletons. The specimen was CD4+ or CD8+ T cells sorted from blood, collected in a trial of the OX40 agonist ivuxolimab. All receptors derive from an adult with an advanced solid tumor such as melanoma, head and neck, liver or kidney cancer.

This clone was picked up a small number of times. The J gene is TRBJ1-1, the V gene TRBV6-1; 10 bases agree with TRBD1. The CDR3 is made up of 14 amino acids. CDR1 MNHNS and CDR2 SASEGT come from the germline V gene. V lost 4 bases, J lost 5 bases, and 4 bases stayed unmatched. This CDR3 reads CASSVGTGETEAFF. Here the CDR3 DNA reads TGTGCCAGCAGTGTTGGGACAGGGGAGACTGAAGCTTTCTTT.

A single count supports this clone. CDR3 protein: CASGGQRNNSPLHF. The CDR3 DNA sequence: TGTGCCAGTGGAGGACAGAGGAATAATTCACCCCTCCACTTT. The chain uses TRBV11-3 and TRBJ1-6; D perhaps matches TRBD1 (6 bases). With 9 bases removed from V and 5 bases from J, the gap between germline ends came to 14 bases. Germline V gene data show CDR1 as SGHNT and CDR2 as YENEEA. The CDR3 covers 14 residues. Full variable domain (remainder filled in from reference TRBV11-3 and TRBJ1-6): EAGVVQSPRYKIIEKKQPVAFWCNPISGHNTLYWYLQNLGQGPELLIRYENEEAVDDSQLPKDRFSAERLKGVDSTLKIQPAELGDSAVYLCASGGQRNNSPLHFGNGTRLTVT.

This clone was seen just once. The chain recombines TRBV19 with TRBJ1-1; 9 bases match TRBD1. Trimming removed 9 bases from V and 10 bases from J; junction bases left unmatched: 9. The CDR3 has 12 amino acids. Germline CDR1 reads LNHDA; CDR2 reads SQIVND (reference sequence). The CDR3 reads CASHAQGAGAFF. Here the CDR3 DNA reads TGTGCCAGCCACGCACAGGGGGCAGGAGCTTTCTTT.

J is TRBJ2-1 and V is TRBV25-1; D unclear. Trimming stripped 2 bases from V and 9 bases from J, with 8 bases between. There are 12 residues in the CDR3. CDR1 MGHDK and CDR2 SYGVNS come from the germline V gene. In DNA, the CDR3 is TGTGCCAGCAGTGAACCCCTGTTTGAGCAGTTCTTC. It codes for CASSEPLFEQFF.